A single sample gave rise to the 15 T cell receptor beta chains below, sequenced in a study of OX40 agonist ivuxolimab in advanced cancers. Using immunoSEQ multiplex PCR, the repertoire was profiled, and TCRdb retains in-frame clones only, with some absent. Among 66,000 or so clones listed, 60% to 80% were seen once. Material: CD4+ or CD8+ T cells sorted from blood, obtained in a trial of the OX40 agonist ivuxolimab. The origin of the receptors is an adult with an advanced solid tumor such as melanoma, head and neck, liver or kidney cancer.

The rearrangement uses TRBV7-2 and TRBJ2-3; possibly TRBD2 for D (5 bases). Deletions cut 5 bases from V and 0 bases from J, with 9 bases between. CDR1 and CDR2 (germline): SGHTA, FQGNSA. This CDR3 is built from 14 residues. DNA for the CDR3: TGTGCCAGCAGCCCCGGGGTTAGCACAGATACGCAGTATTTT. Its translation: CASSPGVSTDTQYF.

The rearrangement joins TRBV2 to TRBJ1-1; 8 nucleotides agree with TRBD1. CDR1 SNHLY and CDR2 FYNNEI come from the germline V gene. CDR3 length: 15 amino acids. V was clipped by 0 bases and J by 6 bases; unmatched bases: 6. The chain's CDR3 is CASSEAQLDRAEAFF. CDR3 sequence (DNA): TGTGCCAGCAGTGAAGCGCAATTGGACAGGGCTGAAGCTTTCTTT.

CDR3 DNA: TGTGCCACCCGACTTGGGACTTTTGAGGCTGAAGCTTTCTTT. Translating it yields CATRLGTFEAEAFF. This rearrangement joins TRBV6-1 to TRBJ1-1; D perhaps matches TRBD1 (5 bases). V was clipped by 10 bases and J by 6 bases, with 21 bases between them. This CDR3 comprises 14 residues. Germline CDR1 reads MNHNS; CDR2 reads SASEGT.

The chain couples TRBV7-6 to TRBJ2-3; D ambiguous. Germline loops: CDR1 SGHVS, CDR2 FNYEAQ. The CDR3 runs 12 residues. V was shortened by 4 bases and J by 6 bases, with 8 bases between the two germline ends. For the CDR3, the DNA is TGTGCCAGCAGCTCAACTACCGATACGCAGTATTTT. It translates to CASSSTTDTQYF.

The chain has TRBV7-6 and TRBJ1-1; a weak D match, TRBD1 (5 bases). V gave up 5 bases and J gave up 2 bases, with 9 bases separating them. Looked up from germline, CDR1 is SGHVS and CDR2 is FNYEAQ. CDR3 length: 13 residues. CDR3 sequence (DNA): TGTGCCAGCAGCGGCGACAGAAACACTGAAGCTTTCTTT. Its protein is CASSGDRNTEAFF. Filled out from reference TRBV7-6 and TRBJ1-1, the complete variable domain reads GAGVSQSPRYKVTKRGQDVALRCDPISGHVSLYWYRQALGQGPEFLTYFNYEAQQDKSGLPNDRFSAERPEGSISTLTIQRTEQRDSAMYRCASSGDRNTEAFFGQGTRLTVV.

The rearrangement links TRBV6-6 to TRBJ1-5, with D hard to call. Trimming took off 7 bases at V and 4 bases at J, with 8 bases between the two ends. The CDR3 extends over 12 amino acids. Per the germline V gene, CDR1 is MNHNY and CDR2 is SVGAGI (reference sequence). As DNA, the CDR3 is TGTGCCAGCAAGGTAGCTAATCAGCCCCAGCATTTT. It codes for CASKVANQPQHF.

This clone was seen a few times. The V call is TRBV10-1, the J call TRBJ2-5; TRBD2 matches 8 bases. J lost 4 bases, V lost 6 bases, and 4 bases had no gene match. This CDR3 contains 13 residues. From germline, CDR1 is WNHNN and CDR2 SYGVQD (reference sequence). The chain's CDR3 is CASSGGLAETQYF. CDR3 DNA: TGCGCCAGCAGCGGTGGACTAGCAGAGACCCAGTACTTC.

This chain joins TRBV20-1 and TRBJ2-5; D unclear. CDR1 DFQATT and CDR2 SNEGSKA come from the germline V gene (reference sequence). Trimming removed 6 bases from V and 1 base from J, with 3 bases in between. This CDR3 is built from 10 residues. DNA of the CDR3: TGCAGTGCCCCCCAAGAGACCCAGTACTTC. This sequence encodes CSAPQETQYF.

J is TRBJ2-2 and V is TRBV4-1; maybe TRBD2 (5 bases). Germline CDR1 MGHRA, CDR2 YSYEKL. Trimming removed 1 base at V and 4 bases at J, with 16 bases between. The CDR3 loop spans 17 amino acids. In DNA form, the CDR3 reads TGCGCCAGCAGCCAAGGGGTGCCAGGAGGATTCACCGGGGAGCTGTTTTTT. Residues: CASSQGVPGGFTGELFF.

This chain uses TRBV19 with TRBJ2-3; possibly TRBD1 for D (6 bases). The germline V gene has CDR1 LNHDA and CDR2 SQIVND (reference sequence). The CDR3 contains 14 residues. V was cut by 7 bases and J by 1 base, with 12 bases left in between. CDR3 amino acids: CASNPGGGTDTQYF. In DNA, the CDR3 is TGTGCCAGTAACCCTGGGGGCGGCACAGATACGCAGTATTTT.

This clone has a handful of counts. The V call is TRBV10-1, the J call TRBJ2-2; tentative D call: TRBD1 (5 bases). The CDR3 is 12 amino acids. The V and J ends lost 8 bases and 3 bases respectively, with 7 bases between them. CDR1 is WNHNN and CDR2 is SYGVQD in the germline V gene (reference sequence). The DNA of the CDR3 is TGCGCCAGCGGGGCATACACCGGGGAGCTGTTTTTT. Its translation is CASGAYTGELFF.

The chain couples TRBV5-4 to TRBJ2-7; tentatively, D is TRBD1 (6 bases). Germline-derived CDR1 and CDR2 are SGHNT and YYREEE (reference sequence). The V end was cut by 3 bases, the J end by 2 bases, with 12 bases between. The CDR3 runs 14 residues. The CDR3 here is CASSSQGSAYEQYF. CDR3 in DNA: TGTGCCAGCAGCTCCCAGGGGAGCGCCTACGAGCAGTACTTC. The full variable domain, completed using reference TRBV5-4 and TRBJ2-7, is ETGVTQSPTHLIKTRGQQVTLRCSSQSGHNTVSWYQQALGQGPQFIFQYYREEENGRGNFPPRFSGLQFPNYSSELNVNALELDDSALYLCASSSQGSAYEQYFGPGTRLTVT.

The rearrangement joins TRBV5-1 to TRBJ1-2, with TRBD1 as a possible D gene (5 bases). CDR3 length: 15 amino acids. Germline V gene sequence: CDR1 SGHRS, CDR2 YFSETQ. V was trimmed by 4 bases and J by 2 bases, leaving 15 bases between them. CDR3 nucleotides: TGCGCCAGCAGCACCGGACAAAATACCAACTATGGCTACACCTTC. Amino acid sequence: CASSTGQNTNYGYTF.

The chain joins TRBV11-3 to TRBJ2-7; D is undetermined. Germline CDR1 reads SGHNT; CDR2 reads YENEEA. The CDR3 has 15 residues. Trimming stripped 5 bases from V and 6 bases from J, with 20 bases between. CDR3 sequence reads: CASSNAFVFSGEQYF. The CDR3 DNA is TGTGCCAGCAGCAATGCCTTTGTATTCTCGGGCGAGCAGTACTTC.

The rearrangement uses TRBV9 and TRBJ2-1, with D perhaps matching TRBD2 (6 bases). Germline V gene data show CDR1 as SGDLS and CDR2 as YYNGEE. Trimming removed 0 bases from V and 3 bases from J, with 7 bases in between. The CDR3 totals 14 residues. CDR3: CASSVGGLYNEQFF. CDR3 sequence (DNA): TGTGCCAGCAGCGTAGGGGGACTCTACAATGAGCAGTTCTTC.